Listed below are T cell receptor beta chains from one sample, sequenced in a study of blood T cells in healthy people across ages. A single record per CDR3 protein comes from TCRdb applying MiXCR to the 5' RACE reads. This sample has some 760,000 distinct CDR3 sequences, with around 25% found just once. This sample also belongs to another study, concerning T cells of mothers and their children.

Sequencing was done on a sample of blood. All receptors derive from a boy between 5 and 17 years old in good health. Both conserved end residues are part of each CDR3. Each record gives: clone size, J gene, V gene, D gene, CDR3 protein, CDR3 DNA. D genes are given only for firm matches. For some rows the clone size is stated as once, few or many, or as a class when expanded; others skip it.

size: .
J: TRBJ2-5
V: TRBV2
D: .
CDR3: CASSEVRGETQYF
DNA: TGTGCCAGCAGTGAGGTCAGGGGTGAGACCCAGTACTTC

size: .
J: TRBJ2-1
V: TRBV7-9
D: .
CDR3: CASSLRTVENNEQFF
DNA: TGTGCCAGCAGCCTCCGGACAGTGGAAAACAATGAGCAGTTCTTC

size: few
J: TRBJ2-1
V: TRBV12-3/TRBV12-4
D: .
CDR3: CASRRLTHEQFF
DNA: TGTGCCAGCAGGCGACTGACGCATGAGCAGTTCTTC

size: few
J: TRBJ2-7
V: TRBV20-1
D: .
CDR3: CSAREVRGRAEQYF
DNA: TGCAGTGCTAGAGAAGTCCGGGGACGAGCCGAGCAGTACTTC

size: few
J: TRBJ1-6
V: TRBV4-1
D: .
CDR3: CASSQVGLINSPLHF
DNA: TGCGCCAGCAGCCAAGTGGGACTCATCAATTCACCCCTCCACTTT

size: many
J: TRBJ2-5
V: TRBV7-2
D: .
CDR3: CASSTYQETQYF
DNA: TGTGCCAGCAGCACGTACCAAGAGACCCAGTACTTC

size: .
J: TRBJ2-7
V: TRBV10-3
D: TRBD1
CDR3: CAISGGGRDEQYF
DNA: TGTGCCATCAGTGGAGGGGGCCGAGACGAGCAGTACTTC

size: few
J: TRBJ2-7
V: TRBV20-1
D: .
CDR3: CSARGARNAYEQYF
DNA: TGCAGTGCTAGAGGGGCTAGAAATGCCTACGAGCAGTACTTC

size: .
J: TRBJ1-5
V: TRBV12-3/TRBV12-4
D: .
CDR3: CASSIAQPQHF
DNA: TGTGCCAGCAGTATTGCCCAGCCCCAGCATTTT

size: few
J: TRBJ2-5
V: TRBV7-9
D: TRBD2
CDR3: CASSLLAGGREETQYF
DNA: TGTGCCAGCAGCTTACTGGCGGGGGGGCGAGAAGAGACCCAGTACTTC

size: few
J: TRBJ1-6
V: TRBV27
D: .
CDR3: CASSLTSGASPLHF
DNA: TGTGCCAGCAGTTTAACGTCGGGCGCTTCACCCCTCCACTTT

size: .
J: TRBJ2-7
V: TRBV14
D: .
CDR3: CASSQDNRDLYEQYF
DNA: TGTGCCAGCAGCCAAGATAACAGGGATCTCTACGAGCAGTACTTC

size: .
J: TRBJ2-1
V: TRBV29-1
D: TRBD1
CDR3: CSVTGTGGFIEQFF
DNA: TGCAGCGTAACTGGGACAGGGGGCTTTATTGAGCAGTTCTTC

size: .
J: TRBJ2-7
V: TRBV4-1
D: .
CDR3: CASSQEVGYEQYF
DNA: TGCGCCAGCAGCCAAGAAGTAGGCTACGAGCAGTACTTC

size: once
J: TRBJ2-7
V: TRBV2
D: .
CDR3: CASAGREDEQYF
DNA: TGTGCCAGCGCGGGGAGAGAAGACGAGCAGTACTTC

size: few
J: TRBJ2-1
V: TRBV12-3/TRBV12-4
D: TRBD2
CDR3: CASSFRTSGSHEQFF
DNA: TGTGCCAGCAGTTTTCGTACTAGCGGGAGCCATGAGCAGTTCTTC